This T cell receptor (beta chain) is from a study of glioma-infiltrating T cells after dendritic cell vaccination. On the study more broadly: Samples are from glioblastoma patients in Phase I and II dendritic cell vaccine trials.

This table comes from immunoSEQ multiplex PCR, and its TCRdb copy is limited to in-frame clones, with some not included. The sample has just under 60,000 clones; approximately 83% are singletons. The CDR3 length is 14 residues. Deletions cut 4 bases from V and 2 bases from J, with 11 bases between. Germline V gives CDR1 MNHNS, CDR2 SASEGT. As to time point: after dendritic cell vaccination, including at tumor progression/relapse. This sequence joins TRBV6-1 and TRBJ1-2, with D unclear. The receptor was derived from a human donor with glioblastoma. Here the sequenced sample was blood, taken after dendritic cell vaccination. The CDR3 protein is CASSVQPGNYGYTF. In nucleotides, the CDR3 is TGTGCCAGCAGTGTCCAGCCCGGGAACTATGGCTACACCTTC.